The 15 T cell receptor beta chains given below trace back to one sample, sequenced in a study of T cell responses to AZD1222 COVID-19 vaccine. The method was immunoSEQ multiplex PCR; TCRdb's version includes in-frame clones alone and lacks a portion of them. In the table there are approximately 150,000 clones, 75% to 95% of which are singletons. The sequencing here drew on peripheral blood, taken on day 0 of AZD1222 vaccination. The receptors were sampled from an adult in good health.

This chain connects TRBV5-1 to TRBJ2-1; D is perhaps TRBD1 or TRBD2 (6 bases each). This CDR3 spans 16 amino acids. Trimming took off 1 base at V and 7 bases at J, with 18 bases between the two ends. Germline-derived CDR1 and CDR2 are SGHRS and YFSETQ. The CDR3 reads CASSLSGWGAGNEQFF. CDR3 bases: TGCGCCAGCAGCTTGTCGGGCTGGGGGGCCGGGAATGAGCAGTTCTTC.

The chain joins TRBV5-1 to TRBJ2-1; D remains ambiguous. CDR1 is SGHRS and CDR2 is YFSETQ in the germline V gene. This CDR3 has 13 residues. Trimming took 0 bases from V and 6 from J, leaving 7 bases between them. Here the CDR3 DNA reads TGCGCCAGCAGCTTGGCTACCAGCAATGAGCAGTTCTTC. Translation: CASSLATSNEQFF.

As for this clone: The sample carries other DNA sequences with the same CDR3. The chain combines TRBV29-1 with TRBJ2-5; D gene ambiguous. Germline V gene data show CDR1 as SQVTM and CDR2 as ANQGSEA. The CDR3 has 10 residues. Trimming took off 4 bases at V and 5 bases at J, with 5 bases between the two ends. The CDR3 loop is CSVGGETQYF. The CDR3 nucleotides are TGCAGCGTTGGTGGGGAGACCCAGTACTTC.

The rearrangement joins TRBV6-6 to TRBJ2-5, with 8 bases aligning to TRBD1. There are 13 residues in the CDR3. With 7 bases clipped from V and 3 bases from J, the junction kept 4 bases outside the gene matches. Germline CDR1 and CDR2: MNHNY and SVGAGI (reference sequence). CDR3 sequence (DNA): TGTGCCAGCATCCCGGGACAGGAAGAGACCCAGTACTTC. Protein: CASIPGQEETQYF.

This clone was seen more than once but under ten times. This rearrangement joins TRBV4-3 to TRBJ2-1; 9 nucleotides match TRBD1. The CDR3 extends over 16 amino acids. CDR1 and CDR2 from the germline V gene are LGHNA and YSLEER. The ends lost 3 bases at V and 6 bases at J; junction bases unmatched: 9. The CDR3 DNA reads as TGCGCCAGCAGCCAGCAATGGGGACAGGGAGGCAATGAGCAGTTCTTC. This gives the protein CASSQQWGQGGNEQFF.

The chain employs TRBV7-3 and TRBJ2-3; 13 bases are a match to TRBD2. Germline V gene sequence: CDR1 SGHTA, CDR2 FQGTGA. The CDR3 runs 19 residues. J gave up 6 bases and V 5 bases, and 17 bases lay outside the gene matches. The DNA of the CDR3 is TGTGCCAGCAGCCCACCTCCGTTCGAACTAGCGGGGGGGCGCGATACGCAGTATTTT. This codes for CASSPPPFELAGGRDTQYF. Looking up the rest from reference TRBV7-3 and TRBJ2-3 gives the full variable domain: GAGVSQTPSNKVTEKGKYVELRCDPISGHTALYWYRQSLGQGPEFLIYFQGTGAADDSGLPNDRFFAVRPEGSVSTLKIQRTERGDSAVYLCASSPPPFELAGGRDTQYFGPGTRLTVL.

This rearrangement joins TRBV29-1 to TRBJ2-7; 8 bases align to TRBD1. The germline V gene encodes CDR1 SQVTM and CDR2 ANQGSEA. The V gene end was trimmed by 6 bases and the J gene end by 6 bases; junction bases not matched to a gene: 4. The CDR3 extends over 11 amino acids. CDR3 protein: CSVRTGFEQYF. The CDR3 coding sequence is TGCAGCGTGAGGACAGGGTTCGAGCAGTACTTC.

The CDR3 sequence is CASRRLAGRVGELFF. The CDR3 DNA sequence: TGTGCCAGCAGGAGACTAGCGGGGAGGGTCGGGGAGCTGTTTTTT. The chain carries TRBV7-2 and TRBJ2-2; TRBD2 matches at 11 bases. This CDR3 spans 15 amino acids. Per the germline V gene, CDR1 is SGHTA and CDR2 is FQGNSA. V trimming: 6 bases; J trimming: 7 bases; junction bases outside the gene matches: 7.

The V call is TRBV11-1, the J call TRBJ2-1; the D call may be TRBD1 or TRBD2 (5 bases each). With 4 bases removed from V and 12 bases from J, the gap between germline ends came to 19 bases. Looked up from germline, CDR1 is SGHAT and CDR2 is FQDESV (reference sequence). The length of the CDR3 is 14 residues. The CDR3 region has the DNA TGTGCCAGCAGCTCAGAGGGACGGGGATGGGGGCAGTTCTTC. It specifies CASSSEGRGWGQFF.

The V call is TRBV19, the J call TRBJ1-1; tentative D call: TRBD1 (5 bases). V lost 3 bases to trimming and J lost 4 bases, with 6 bases between them. In germline, CDR1 is LNHDA, CDR2 SQIVND (reference sequence). This CDR3 spans 12 amino acids. The CDR3 sequence: CASSMRGTEAFF. CDR3 nucleotide sequence: TGTGCCAGTAGTATGAGGGGCACTGAAGCTTTCTTT.

This clone was found once. One junction end does not reproduce the germline sequence, and a read error may be involved. V is TRBV7-9 and J is TRBJ1-2; D is undetermined. The CDR3 is 12 amino acids. Germline CDR1 and CDR2: SEHNR and FQNEAQ (reference sequence). Here the CDR3 DNA reads TGTGCCAGCAGCTTTCTACAGCCCGACGGGGACTTC. This sequence encodes CASSFLQPDGDF.

Worth noting for this clone: Compared with germline, one end of the junction differs, possibly owing to a read error. The chain joins TRBV7-7 to TRBJ2-3, with 10 bases identical to TRBD2. Germline assignment: CDR1 SSHAT and CDR2 FNYEAQ (reference sequence). There are 19 residues in the CDR3. The CDR3 loop is CASSPRASGGPLVTDTQYF. The DNA for the CDR3 is TGTGCTAGCAGCCCCAGGGCTAGCGGGGGCCCCCTTGTCACAGATACGCAGTATTTT.

The chain employs TRBV19 and TRBJ1-1; a weak D match, TRBD1 (6 bases). CDR3 length equals 14 residues. V was shortened by 5 bases and J by 3 bases, with 13 bases between the two germline ends. Germline assignment: CDR1 LNHDA and CDR2 SQIVND (reference sequence). In DNA, the CDR3 is TGTGCCAGTAGTCCGACAGGCCTGCACACTGAAGCTTTCTTT. It codes for CASSPTGLHTEAFF.

This chain links TRBV5-4 with TRBJ2-1; TRBD1 aligns across 10 bases. The CDR3 loop spans 15 amino acids. Germline CDR1 SGHNT, CDR2 YYREEE (reference sequence). V lost 3 bases, J lost 4 bases, and 4 bases stayed unmatched. This CDR3 is CASSSDRGRYNEQFF. For the CDR3, the DNA is TGTGCCAGCAGCTCCGACAGGGGGCGGTACAATGAGCAGTTCTTC.

The gene calls are TRBV19 and TRBJ1-2; tentative D call: TRBD1 (6 bases). There are 15 residues in the CDR3. The V gene's germline CDR1 is LNHDA and CDR2 SQIVND (reference sequence). V lost 3 bases and J 5 bases, leaving 16 bases between the germline ends. This chain's CDR3 is CASSIVYPGAYGYTF. DNA of the CDR3: TGTGCCAGTAGTATCGTGTACCCGGGGGCGTATGGCTACACCTTC.